The next 26 T cell receptor beta chains were all read from a single sample in a study of blood T cell repertoires in COVID-19. The data were produced by immunoSEQ multiplex PCR, yet TCRdb's version contains in-frame clones alone and is incomplete. Of around 33,000 clones in the sample, 75% were seen once. Sequenced: peripheral blood. The receptors were gathered from a man aged 80 or over with active or convalescent COVID-19.

The chain carries TRBV4-1 and TRBJ2-4, with 8 nucleotides matching TRBD1. The V segment lost 0 bases and the J segment 7 bases; nucleotides outside the gene matches: 14. This CDR3 comprises 18 residues. CDR1 is MGHRA, CDR2 YSYEKL, per germline. The CDR3 region has the DNA TGCGCCAGCAGCCAAGATGGTCTAACAGGACAGGGTAACAACATTCAGTACTTC. This encodes CASSQDGLTGQGNNIQYF.

The chain combines TRBV3-1 (or the pseudogene TRBV3-2) with TRBJ2-3, with 7 bases lining up with TRBD2. The germline V gene has CDR1 LGHDT and CDR2 YNNKEL (reference sequence). CDR3 length: 17 residues. With 4 bases clipped from V and 0 bases from J, the junction kept 10 bases outside the gene matches. The DNA of the CDR3 is TGTGCCAGCAGCCTAGGGACTACCATAGCGAGCACAGATACGCAGTATTTT. Amino acids: CASSLGTTIASTDTQYF.

The chain employs TRBV5-6 and TRBJ2-2, with 9 bases aligning to TRBD2. Germline V gene lookup returns CDR1 SGHDT and CDR2 YYEEEE. Germline trimming cut 0 bases from V and 4 bases from J; bases unmatched to any gene: 4. The CDR3 runs 16 residues. The CDR3 coding sequence is TGTGCCAGCAGCTTGGCTGGCGGGAGGGCCACCGGGGAGCTGTTTTTT. Its protein is CASSLAGGRATGELFF.

The rearrangement joins TRBV7-2 to TRBJ1-2; D is ambiguous. This CDR3 is 14 amino acids long. The germline V gene encodes CDR1 SGHTA and CDR2 FQGNSA. V lost 2 bases and J lost 0, with 7 bases in between. The CDR3 region is CASSLMAANYGYTF. CDR3 nucleotide sequence: TGTGCCAGCAGCTTAATGGCAGCTAACTATGGCTACACCTTC.

The chain joins TRBV9 to TRBJ2-5, with 8 bases lining up with TRBD1. Germline V gives CDR1 SGDLS, CDR2 YYNGEE. Trimming removed 0 bases from V and 3 bases from J; junction bases left unmatched: 1. CDR3 length equals 14 residues. The CDR3 loop is CASSVGQGKETQYF. The CDR3 nucleotides are TGTGCCAGCAGCGTAGGACAGGGGAAAGAGACCCAGTACTTC.

This sequence joins TRBV10-1 and TRBJ2-1, with D possibly being TRBD2 (5 bases). Germline lookup yields CDR1 WNHNN and CDR2 SYGVQD (reference sequence). V was cut by 5 bases and J by 9 bases, with 11 bases left in between. The CDR3 covers 12 residues. The CDR3 is CASSLGLTEQFF. Written as DNA, the CDR3 is TGCGCCAGCAGTTTAGGACTTACTGAGCAGTTCTTC.

This chain connects TRBV28 to TRBJ2-7; 8 bases line up with TRBD1. The trim removed 9 bases at V and 3 bases at J, leaving 7 bases unmatched. This CDR3 has 13 amino acids. Germline V gene lookup returns CDR1 MDHEN and CDR2 SYDVKM. CDR3 protein: CASTRTGLYEQYF. The CDR3 coding sequence is TGTGCCAGTACGAGGACAGGGCTCTACGAGCAGTACTTC. Based on the CDR3 plus reference TRBV28 and TRBJ2-7, the full variable domain is DVKVTQSSRYLVKRTGEKVFLECVQDMDHENMFWYRQDPGLGLRLIYFSYDVKMKEKGDIPEGYSVSREKKERFSLILESASTNQTSMYLCASTRTGLYEQYFGPGTRLTVT.

J is TRBJ1-6 and V is TRBV3-1 (or the pseudogene TRBV3-2), with a possible D match to TRBD1 (5 bases). Trimming shortened V by 1 base and J by 9 bases, and 10 bases separated the two germline ends. The CDR3 totals 14 residues. Per the germline V gene, CDR1 is LGHDT and CDR2 is YNNKEL (reference sequence). In DNA form, the CDR3 reads TGTGCCAGCAGCCAAGGGCAGGGTGGTTCACCCCTCCACTTT. Its translation: CASSQGQGGSPLHF.

This chain links TRBV7-3 with TRBJ2-4; 8 positions agree with TRBD1. Germline values: CDR1 SGHTA, CDR2 FQGTGA. This CDR3 has 15 residues. With 10 bases clipped from V and 1 base from J, the junction kept 9 bases outside the gene matches. Written as DNA, the CDR3 is TGTGCCAAGGACAGGGTCTTTGAGGCCAAAAACATTCAGTACTTC. It codes for CAKDRVFEAKNIQYF.

V usage is TRBV6-5 and J usage is TRBJ2-7; 7 nucleotides agree with TRBD1. This CDR3 has 15 residues. V shed 8 bases and J 1 base; nucleotides not matched to a gene: 11. Germline V CDR1 and CDR2: MNHEY, SVGAGI. CDR3 in amino acids: CASQMGQYTSYEQYF. The CDR3 nucleotides are TGTGCCAGCCAGATGGGACAGTACACGTCCTACGAGCAGTACTTC.

This rearrangement joins TRBV12-3 or TRBV12-4 to TRBJ2-1; a weak D match, TRBD2 (6 bases). This CDR3 contains 12 residues. Trimming took 7 bases from V and 9 from J, leaving 13 bases between them. Here the CDR3 reads CASTSLGGEQFF. CDR3 in DNA: TGTGCCAGCACCTCTCTCGGGGGTGAGCAGTTCTTC.

The chain has TRBV6-1 and TRBJ2-3; the D is unclear. V was trimmed by 2 bases and J by 0 bases, leaving 6 bases between them. There are 14 residues in the CDR3. Germline CDR1 and CDR2: MNHNS and SASEGT. The CDR3 reads CASSEQASTDTQYF. CDR3 in DNA: TGTGCCAGCAGTGAACAAGCTAGCACAGATACGCAGTATTTT.

The chain links TRBV18 to TRBJ2-3; 12 positions agree with TRBD2. The CDR3 length is 16 residues. CDR1 and CDR2 from the germline V gene are KGHSH and LQKENI. The V and J ends lost 4 bases and 4 bases, in that order; junction bases with no gene match: 6. The DNA for the CDR3 is TGTGCCAGCTCACGCCCCCTAGCGGGAGGGGCAGATACGCAGTATTTT. Its translation is CASSRPLAGGADTQYF.

The genes are TRBV7-2 and TRBJ1-2; D gene unclear. CDR3 length: 15 amino acids. The ends were cut back, 5 bases at V and 4 bases at J, with 17 bases in the middle. Germline lookup yields CDR1 SGHTA and CDR2 FQGNSA. In DNA form, the CDR3 reads TGTGCCAGCAGCGAAGACGGAGAACTAACCTATGGCTACACCTTC. The encoded protein is CASSEDGELTYGYTF. The complete variable domain, with remaining parts taken from reference TRBV7-2 and TRBJ1-2, reads GAGVSQSPSNKVTEKGKDVELRCDPISGHTALYWYRQSLGQGLEFLIYFQGNSAPDKSGLPSDRFSAERTGGSVSTLTIQRTQQEDSAVYLCASSEDGELTYGYTFGSGTRLTVV.

The rearrangement links TRBV11-2 to TRBJ2-3, with D possibly matching TRBD2 (5 bases). The germline V gene encodes CDR1 SGHAT and CDR2 FQNNGV. Trimming took off 1 base at V and 0 bases at J, with 14 bases between the two ends. This CDR3 comprises 17 residues. CDR3 coding DNA: TGTGCCAGCAGCTTAGGAAGATGGGGAGTTAGCACAGATACGCAGTATTTT. Its protein is CASSLGRWGVSTDTQYF.

This clone was found once. The chain has TRBV7-2 and TRBJ2-1, with D possibly TRBD1 on 6 matching bases. Germline V gene sequence: CDR1 SGHTA, CDR2 FQGNSA. CDR3 length: 15 amino acids. Between the trimmed V and J ends, which lost 4 bases and 1 base, there was a span of 11 bases. In DNA, the CDR3 is TGTGCCAGCAGCTACGGGACACCGTCCTACAATGAGCAGTTCTTC. Residues: CASSYGTPSYNEQFF. Using reference TRBV7-2 and TRBJ2-1 for the parts outside the CDR3, the full variable domain is GAGVSQSPSNKVTEKGKDVELRCDPISGHTALYWYRQSLGQGLEFLIYFQGNSAPDKSGLPSDRFSAERTGGSVSTLTIQRTQQEDSAVYLCASSYGTPSYNEQFFGPGTRLTVL.

The V gene is TRBV6-1, the J gene TRBJ2-7; TRBD1 aligns across 8 bases. CDR3 length equals 16 residues. Germline-derived CDR1 and CDR2 are MNHNS and SASEGT. Unmatched junction bases numbered 12, after V lost 2 bases and J lost 6 bases. CDR3 region: CASSESGGQGRSEQYF. CDR3 bases: TGTGCCAGCAGTGAAAGCGGAGGACAGGGTCGGTCCGAGCAGTACTTC.

This clone was seen a single time. The chain joins TRBV15 to TRBJ2-7, with 10 positions matching TRBD1. The CDR3 loop spans 15 amino acids. V was pared by 3 bases and J by 3 bases, with 5 bases of the junction left unmatched. Germline assignment: CDR1 LNHNV and CDR2 YYDKDF (reference sequence). Here the CDR3 reads CATSRGTGDFYEQYF. The CDR3 DNA sequence: TGTGCCACCAGCAGGGGGACAGGGGATTTCTACGAGCAGTACTTC.

This clone was recorded a few times. The V and J genes are TRBV7-9 and TRBJ1-1; 7 bases align to TRBD1. The ends lost 6 bases at V and 11 bases at J; junction bases unmatched: 12. The germline V gene encodes CDR1 SEHNR and CDR2 FQNEAQ (reference sequence). This CDR3 contains 13 residues. This CDR3 is CASRPGQLNYAFF. The CDR3 DNA reads TGTGCCAGCAGACCGGGACAGCTCAATTATGCTTTCTTT.

The chain is built from TRBV4-3 and TRBJ2-5; TRBD1 aligns across 7 bases. V shed 3 bases and J 4 bases; nucleotides not matched to a gene: 11. This CDR3 spans 16 amino acids. Looked up from germline, CDR1 is LGHNA and CDR2 is YSLEER. The CDR3 sequence is CASSQGYRGLGETQYF. DNA for the CDR3: TGCGCCAGCAGCCAGGGCTACAGGGGATTAGGAGAGACCCAGTACTTC.

V is TRBV28 and J is TRBJ1-1; the match to TRBD1 covers 9 bases. CDR1 and CDR2 from the germline V gene are MDHEN and SYDVKM. This CDR3 is built from 16 residues. Unmatched junction bases numbered 11, after V lost 6 bases and J lost 3 bases. For the CDR3, the DNA is TGTGCCAGCAGCACGAGATTCGGGGACAGGGACACTGAAGCTTTCTTT. Its protein product is CASSTRFGDRDTEAFF.

J is TRBJ1-1 and V is TRBV10-2, with a possible D match to TRBD1 (5 bases). Germline values: CDR1 WSHSY, CDR2 SAAADI. The CDR3 contains 15 residues. Trimming left V 0 bases short and J 4 bases short, with 12 bases between. The CDR3 spells CASSESLAGFTEAFF. As DNA, the CDR3 is TGCGCCAGCAGTGAGTCTTTAGCAGGGTTCACTGAAGCTTTCTTT.

The sample holds a few counts of this clone. This chain links TRBV5-1 with TRBJ2-7, with 10 nucleotides matching TRBD1. V dropped 3 bases and J dropped 4; count of bases not matched to a gene: 7. This CDR3 spans 15 amino acids. Germline CDR1 reads SGHRS; CDR2 reads YFSETQ. CDR3 sequence reads: CASSSRQGAMYEQYF. As DNA, the CDR3 is TGCGCCAGCAGCTCAAGACAGGGGGCTATGTACGAGCAGTACTTC.

This chain links TRBV5-1 with TRBJ1-5, with a weak D call TRBD1 (5 bases). The CDR3 length is 15 residues. Trimming took off 0 bases at V and 4 bases at J, with 11 bases between the two ends. From germline, CDR1 is SGHRS and CDR2 YFSETQ. The CDR3 DNA reads TGCGCCAGCAGCTTGGATCCAGGGTTAAATCAGCCCCAGCATTTT. Translated: CASSLDPGLNQPQHF.

V is TRBV10-3 and J is TRBJ2-1; no definite D call. V shed 4 bases and J shed 0 bases, with 13 bases lying between them. Germline V gives CDR1 ENHRY, CDR2 SYGVKD. The CDR3 runs to 16 residues. CDR3 region: CAISVERSSSYNEQFF. The CDR3 bases are TGTGCCATCAGTGTGGAGAGAAGCAGCTCCTACAATGAGCAGTTCTTC.

This chain connects TRBV6-5 to TRBJ2-5; no firm D call. Germline V gene data show CDR1 as MNHEY and CDR2 as SVGAGI. The CDR3 covers 11 residues. V was cut by 7 bases and J by 5 bases, with 8 bases left in between. CDR3 coding DNA: TGTGCCAGCACACGTGAGGAGACCCAGTACTTC. Translated, it gives CASTREETQYF.